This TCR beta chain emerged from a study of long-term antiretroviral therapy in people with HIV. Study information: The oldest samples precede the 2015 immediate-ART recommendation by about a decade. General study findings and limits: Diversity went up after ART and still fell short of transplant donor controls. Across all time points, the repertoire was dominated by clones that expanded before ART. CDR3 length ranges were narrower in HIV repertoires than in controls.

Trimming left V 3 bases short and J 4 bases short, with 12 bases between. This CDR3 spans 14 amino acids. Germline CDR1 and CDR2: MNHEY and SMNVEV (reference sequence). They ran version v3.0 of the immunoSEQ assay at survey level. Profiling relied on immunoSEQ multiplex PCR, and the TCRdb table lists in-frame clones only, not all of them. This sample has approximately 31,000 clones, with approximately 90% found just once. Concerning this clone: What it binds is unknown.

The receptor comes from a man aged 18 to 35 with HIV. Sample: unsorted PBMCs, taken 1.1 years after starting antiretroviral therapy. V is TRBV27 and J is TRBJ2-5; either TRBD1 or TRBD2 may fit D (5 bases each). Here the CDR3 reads CASSFGGAGETQYF. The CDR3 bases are TGTGCCAGCAGTTTTGGGGGAGCTGGAGAGACCCAGTACTTC.